The clone carrying this T cell receptor beta chain has just a few counts. Its target is unknown. This CDR3 has 15 amino acids. Germline loops: CDR1 LNHNV, CDR2 YYDKDF (reference sequence). Trimming pared 3 bases from V and 4 bases from J, leaving 13 bases between. Naive CD8 T cells were sorted as CD8+CD4-CCR7+CD45RA+. In TCRdb, the PCR reads were re-called with MiXCR into one record per CDR3 protein. The table includes approximately 550,000 distinct CDR3 sequences, about 26% detected once. This sample is drawn from a study of molecular identifiers for immune sequencing clone quantification. Regarding the study as a whole: It was shown that clones above 20 RNA copies held over 98% of effector molecules, but under 1% in naive cells. Barcode collisions between identical TCR molecules could shrink estimates of highly expanded clone sizes. One cell's worth of spiked Jurkat TCR RNA was reportedly detectable among approximately 980,000 naive cells.

V and J are TRBV15 and TRBJ2-1; D is perhaps TRBD1 or TRBD2 (6 bases each). Sequencing input: naive CD8+ T cells from blood, with Jurkat cell RNA spiked in. Stated subset: FACS-sorted CD8+CD4-CCR7+CD45RA+ naive T cells. The receptor comes from a human donor in good health. Some libraries in this study had Jurkat cell RNA spiked in. The DNA for the CDR3 is TGTGCCACCAGCAGCTTTAGGGGGGCTTACAATGAGCAGTTCTTC. Protein product: CATSSFRGAYNEQFF.